The following is a T cell receptor (beta chain) sequence with its context. No cognate antigen has been identified for it. No base qualities exist here, and no much larger clone lies one base off it. This entry comes from a study of blood T cells in healthy people across ages (dated by TCRdb to between 2014 and 2016). With respect to the entire study: In model experiments, template switching captured roughly one uniquely barcoded TCR beta cDNA molecule for every two T cells. To avoid experimental bias, donors of different ages were spread randomly across the sequencing lanes. Age-related changes in TCR beta repertoire diversity were measured in the study by deep sequencing normalized with unique cDNA molecular identifiers. The donors were divided into four age groups: young (average 16 years), middle-aged (approximately 41), aged (under 70) and long-lived (nearly 85). The study analyzed two additional independent replicas of 1 million unique cDNA reads from the same blood draw for two donors, one aged 18 to 30 and one aged 80 or older. Paper-wide results and their limitations: Compared with the aged group, the long-lived group had more naive CD4+ T cells, fewer expanded clones and increased TCR diversity, a pattern suggesting age selection. As age increased, observed TCR beta diversity per million T cells dropped in a roughly linear way, and a significant reduction was already evident by age 40. Because profiling used bulk unsorted PBMCs, naive and antigen-experienced compartments could not be compared conclusively. Estimates of total diversity from one million sequenced T cells were regarded as lower bounds and underestimates. A strong correlation was found between observed TCR beta diversity and the percentage of naive T cells measured by flow cytometry. The CMV infection status of donors was not known, potentially confounding age-related changes in expanded clonotypes.

Library prep was done by 5' RACE. The second PCR ran for about 7 to 11 cycles and used a J-beta primer mix along with a sample-barcoded 5' primer. A unique molecular identifier was introduced onto each TCR beta cDNA molecule by a template-switch 5' adaptor carrying 12 random nucleotides. Each sample yielded at least 3 million CDR3-containing paired-end reads. First-strand cDNA was synthesized from all RNA with the Mint cDNA synthesis kit, primed by a TRBC-specific oligonucleotide. Following uracil-DNA glycosylase treatment, a first 18-cycle PCR with universal primers M1SS and BC2_uni_R was performed on all cDNA. As for the authors' bioinformatics: Each sample was normalized by randomly selecting 1 million high-quality reads, each carrying a distinct molecular identifier. Reads sharing molecular identifiers were discarded rather than binned into consensus sequences. CDR3 identification, clonotype clustering and error correction used MiTCR with a Q25 quality threshold and the strictest error-elimination algorithm. Lower-bound total TCR beta diversity was estimated with a nonparametric unseen species model using Euler transformation. TCRdb took the public reads, trimmed them with fastp at Q25, ran MiXCR for clone calling and kept in-frame beta chains. Records with the same CDR3 protein are collapsed into one entry carrying the most frequent genes and DNA. TCRdb's processing, not the authors' own work, is the source of the V and J calls. The sample includes 1.8 million or so distinct CDR3 sequences, with about two fifths observed a single time. The ten largest clones add up to 23% of the sample.

Donors were around 37 systemically healthy Caucasian individuals from Russia aged roughly 6 to 100 years. About 10 milliliters of peripheral blood were collected from each donor into EDTA-treated Vacutainer tubes. Ficoll-Paque density-gradient centrifugation was used to isolate PBMCs, with at least 6 million obtained per sample. Total RNA was extracted from PBMCs with Trizol reagent, with at least 6 micrograms obtained per sample. Naive CD45RAhigh/CD27high T cell percentages were measured by flow cytometry on a PBMC aliquot from every donor. The germline V gene encodes CDR1 MNHEY and CDR2 SMNVEV (reference sequence). The cysteine opens and the phenylalanine closes a CDR3 of 15 amino acids. The retained sequence is limited to the CDR3, 45 bases, with the frame set at the first base. V is pared back by 3 bases and J by 10 bases, with 19 bases lying between the germline termini.

Rearrangement joined TRBV27 to TRBJ2-1; matching of 6 bases hints at TRBD1 as the D gene. The sample consisted of blood. The sequence derives from a human donor in good health. In nucleotide form, the sequence is TGTGCCAGCAGTTTTCGACAGGCCACATGGGGAGAGCAGTTCTTC. The encoded protein is CASSFRQATWGEQFF.